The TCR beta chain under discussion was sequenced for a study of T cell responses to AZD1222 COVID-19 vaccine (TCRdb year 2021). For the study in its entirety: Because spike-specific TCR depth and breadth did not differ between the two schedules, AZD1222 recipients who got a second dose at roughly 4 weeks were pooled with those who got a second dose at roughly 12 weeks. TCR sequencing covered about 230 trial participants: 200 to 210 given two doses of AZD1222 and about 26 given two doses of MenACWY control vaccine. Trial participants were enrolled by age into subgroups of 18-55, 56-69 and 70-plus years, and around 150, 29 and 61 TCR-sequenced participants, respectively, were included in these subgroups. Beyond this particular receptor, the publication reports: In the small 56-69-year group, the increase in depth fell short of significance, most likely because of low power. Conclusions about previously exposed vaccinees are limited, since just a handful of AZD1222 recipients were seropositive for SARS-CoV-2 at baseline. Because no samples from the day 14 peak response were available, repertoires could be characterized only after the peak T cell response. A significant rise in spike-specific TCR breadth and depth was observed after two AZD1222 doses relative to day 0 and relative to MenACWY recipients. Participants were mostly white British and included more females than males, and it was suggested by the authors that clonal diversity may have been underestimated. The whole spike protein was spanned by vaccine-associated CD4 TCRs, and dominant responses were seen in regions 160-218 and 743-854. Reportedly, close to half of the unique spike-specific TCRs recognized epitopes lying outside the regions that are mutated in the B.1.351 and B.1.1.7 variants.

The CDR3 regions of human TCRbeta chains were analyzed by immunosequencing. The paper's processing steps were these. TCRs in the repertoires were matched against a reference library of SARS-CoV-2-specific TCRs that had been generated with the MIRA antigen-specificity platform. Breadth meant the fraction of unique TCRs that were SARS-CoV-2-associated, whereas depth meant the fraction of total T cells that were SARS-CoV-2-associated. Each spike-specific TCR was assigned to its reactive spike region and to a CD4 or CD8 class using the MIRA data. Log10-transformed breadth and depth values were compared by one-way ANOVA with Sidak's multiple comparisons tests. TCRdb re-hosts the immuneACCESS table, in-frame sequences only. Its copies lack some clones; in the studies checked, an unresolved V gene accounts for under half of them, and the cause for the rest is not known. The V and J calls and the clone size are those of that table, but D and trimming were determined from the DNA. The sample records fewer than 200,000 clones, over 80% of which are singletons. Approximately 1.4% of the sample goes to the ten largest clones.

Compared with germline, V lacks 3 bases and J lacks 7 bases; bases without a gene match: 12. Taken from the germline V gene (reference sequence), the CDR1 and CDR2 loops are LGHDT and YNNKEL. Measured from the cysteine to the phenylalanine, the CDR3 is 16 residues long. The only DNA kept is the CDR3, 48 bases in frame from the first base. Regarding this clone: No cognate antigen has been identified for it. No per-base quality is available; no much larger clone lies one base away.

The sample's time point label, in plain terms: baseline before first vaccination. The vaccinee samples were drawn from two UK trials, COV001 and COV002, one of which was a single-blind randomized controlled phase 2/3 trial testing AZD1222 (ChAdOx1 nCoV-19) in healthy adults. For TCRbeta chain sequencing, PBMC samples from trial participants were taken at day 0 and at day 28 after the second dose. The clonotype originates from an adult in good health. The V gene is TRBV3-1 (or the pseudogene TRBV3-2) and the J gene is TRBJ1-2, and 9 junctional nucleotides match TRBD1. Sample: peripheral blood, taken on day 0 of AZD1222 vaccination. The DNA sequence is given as TGTGCCAGCAGCCAGGAAACAGGGGGCGGTTTTGGTGGCTACACCTTC. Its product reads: CASSQETGGGFGGYTF.